These 18 T cell receptor beta chains share one sample of origin, sequenced in a study of cytomegalovirus exposure and HLA in healthy donors. Vbeta (60) and Jbeta (13) primers were used in the PCR. Repertoires were generated with immunoSEQ multiplex PCR, while TCRdb's copy carries only in-frame clones and drops some. The repertoire holds 70,000 to 95,000 clones, with 76% as singletons. Sequences were obtained from PBMCs. Every receptor here comes from a young man in good health and CMV-seropositive.

About this clone itself: The same CDR3 also results from other DNA sequences found in this sample. This chain links TRBV4-2 with TRBJ2-7, with TRBD2 matching over 9 bases. Germline trimming cut 4 bases from V and 6 bases from J; bases unmatched to any gene: 10. CDR1 and CDR2 from the germline V gene are LGHNA and YNFKEQ. This CDR3 is 15 amino acids long. CDR3 nucleotide sequence: TGTGCCAGCAGCCCCCGCTTAGCGGGAGAAGGCGAGCAGTACTTC. Residues: CASSPRLAGEGEQYF.

The gene calls are TRBV4-1 and TRBJ1-2; no clear D. In germline, CDR1 is MGHRA, CDR2 YSYEKL. Trimming cost V 0 bases and J 5 bases, with 13 bases left between them. This CDR3 is built from 15 residues. CDR3 DNA: TGCGCCAGCAGCCAAGATTCGGCAGGTCTGTATGGCTACACCTTC. It translates to CASSQDSAGLYGYTF.

This chain joins TRBV6-5 and TRBJ1-1, with 11 bases fitting TRBD1. The CDR3 consists of 15 residues. J gave up 7 bases and V 2 bases, and 6 bases lay outside the gene matches. Germline values: CDR1 MNHEY, CDR2 SVGAGI. The CDR3 loop is CASSYTWTGGGEAFF. In DNA form, the CDR3 reads TGTGCCAGCAGTTACACATGGACAGGGGGCGGTGAAGCTTTCTTT.

This clone appeared a single time. The rearrangement links TRBV27 to TRBJ1-2; a weak D match, TRBD1 (5 bases). The germline gives CDR1 MNHEY, CDR2 SMNVEV (reference sequence). CDR3 length: 14 residues. Trimming cost V 5 bases and J 0 bases, with 10 bases left between them. Here the CDR3 reads CASSAKTANYGYTF. The CDR3 region has the DNA TGTGCCAGCAGTGCAAAGACAGCTAACTATGGCTACACCTTC.

The chain is built from TRBV6-5 and TRBJ1-2, with 7 bases matching TRBD1. Germline V gives CDR1 MNHEY, CDR2 SVGAGI. This CDR3 comprises 15 residues. Losses at the gene ends were 2 bases for V and 3 bases for J; bases not matched to a gene: 6. The DNA for the CDR3 is TGTGCCAGCAGTTACCACGGCAGGGGGGACTATGGCTACACCTTC. Translation: CASSYHGRGDYGYTF.

The chain joins TRBV18 to TRBJ1-3, with D perhaps TRBD1 (6 bases). The CDR3 contains 13 residues. Trimming cost V 10 bases and J 5 bases, with 15 bases left between them. Per germline, CDR1 KGHSH and CDR2 LQKENI. DNA for the CDR3: TGTGCCACCGGCGGACAGTTTAGAAACACCATATATTTT. Its translation is CATGGQFRNTIYF.

This rearrangement joins TRBV5-1 to TRBJ1-1; D remains unclear. The V gene's germline CDR1 is SGHRS and CDR2 YFSETQ. Between the trimmed V and J ends, which lost 1 base and 8 bases, there was a span of 6 bases. The CDR3 contains 11 residues. Here the CDR3 DNA reads TGCGCCAGCAGCTTGTCGGGGGAAGCTTTCTTT. It is translated as CASSLSGEAFF. The full variable domain, with the rest looked up from reference TRBV5-1 and TRBJ1-1, is KAGVTQTPRYLIKTRGQQVTLSCSPISGHRSVSWYQQTPGQGLQFLFEYFSETQRNKGNFPGRFSGRQFSNSRSEMNVSTLELGDSALYLCASSLSGEAFFGQGTRLTVV.

This clone showed up just a few times. The V gene is TRBV27, the J gene TRBJ1-2, with 7 positions matching TRBD1. Per the germline V gene, CDR1 is MNHEY and CDR2 is SMNVEV (reference sequence). After removal of 2 bases from V and 8 bases from J, the junction contained 2 bases not matched to a gene. CDR3 length: 12 amino acids. As DNA, the CDR3 is TGTGCCAGCAGTTTACAGGGGGAAGGCTACACCTTC. This translates into CASSLQGEGYTF.

V and J are TRBV18 and TRBJ1-1, with 11 bases identical to TRBD1. This CDR3 contains 15 residues. CDR1 KGHSH and CDR2 LQKENI come from the germline V gene. Trimming cost V 3 bases and J 5 bases; bases outside gene matches: 5. CDR3 DNA: TGTGCCAGCTCACCGGACAGGGGGCTGGGAACTGAAGCTTTCTTT. As protein: CASSPDRGLGTEAFF.

Comments on this clone: Other nucleotide sequences from this sample produce the same CDR3. The genes are TRBV7-3 and TRBJ1-1, with a weak D call TRBD1 (6 bases). Germline V gives CDR1 SGHTA, CDR2 FQGTGA. CDR3 size: 15 residues. The V end lost 0 bases, the J end lost 0 bases, and 8 bases lay between the germline ends. This chain's CDR3 is CASSLTTGVNTEAFF. CDR3 coding DNA: TGTGCCAGCAGCTTAACGACAGGAGTGAACACTGAAGCTTTCTTT.

This sequence joins TRBV9 and TRBJ2-1; weak D call: TRBD1 (6 bases). Germline V gene sequence: CDR1 SGDLS, CDR2 YYNGEE. V was shortened by 3 bases and J by 8 bases, with 12 bases between the two germline ends. There are 13 residues in the CDR3. DNA of the CDR3: TGTGCCAGCAGCGCCGGGTGGGGGCATGAGCAGTTCTTC. Translation: CASSAGWGHEQFF.

The rearrangement links TRBV28 to TRBJ1-1; D may be TRBD1 (5 bases). The CDR3 extends over 16 amino acids. The germline CDR1 and CDR2 sequences are MDHEN and SYDVKM. Trimming stripped 8 bases from V and 4 bases from J, with 23 bases between. The DNA of the CDR3 is TGTGCCAGCGGATTCATTGCCGGGACGGGGGGCACTGAAGCTTTCTTT. It is translated as CASGFIAGTGGTEAFF.

This clone was detected only a few times. J is TRBJ1-5 and V is TRBV27, with a tentative D call TRBD1 (5 bases). With 2 bases removed from V and 6 bases from J, the gap between germline ends came to 11 bases. The CDR3 has 14 amino acids. Germline CDR1 reads MNHEY; CDR2 reads SMNVEV (reference sequence). The CDR3 sequence: CASSLGGGGQPQHF. In nucleotides, the CDR3 is TGTGCCAGCAGTTTAGGGGGGGGAGGTCAGCCCCAGCATTTT.

This sequence joins TRBV28 and TRBJ1-2; TRBD1 is a possible D gene (6 bases). V lost 4 bases to trimming and J lost 5 bases, with 8 bases between them. The CDR3 extends over 12 amino acids. In germline, CDR1 is MDHEN, CDR2 SYDVKM. Here the CDR3 reads CASSWTEYGYTF. In nucleotides, the CDR3 is TGTGCCAGCAGTTGGACAGAGTATGGCTACACCTTC.

The chain has TRBV19 and TRBJ1-5; tentatively, D is TRBD1 (6 bases). Germline CDR1 is LNHDA and CDR2 is SQIVND (reference sequence). CDR3 length: 15 amino acids. The germline V and J ends were trimmed by 6 bases and 8 bases, with 20 bases remaining between them. The CDR3 protein is CASSKRTAPGEPQHF. The CDR3 bases are TGTGCCAGTAGCAAAAGGACAGCGCCCGGGGAGCCCCAGCATTTT.

This clone appeared a single time. V usage is TRBV10-3 and J usage is TRBJ1-1, with 10 bases fitting TRBD1. The CDR3 runs to 17 residues. With V trimmed by 6 bases and J by 2 bases, 12 bases remained unmatched. Looked up from germline, CDR1 is ENHRY and CDR2 is SYGVKD. CDR3 region: CAIRNRPGQGSNTEAFF. CDR3 DNA: TGTGCCATCAGAAACCGACCGGGACAGGGGTCCAACACTGAAGCTTTCTTT.

This clone was seen more than once but under ten times. The chain couples TRBV6-1 to TRBJ2-7, with 7 bases identical to TRBD2. The CDR3 totals 13 residues. Trimming took 3 bases from V and 2 from J; bases not matched to a gene: 1. CDR1 is MNHNS and CDR2 is SASEGT in the germline V gene. CDR3 nucleotides: TGTGCCAGCAGTGAGGGACTAACCTACGAGCAGTACTTC. Encoded protein: CASSEGLTYEQYF.

The rearrangement joins TRBV4-1 to TRBJ1-5; maybe TRBD1 (5 bases). Germline V lookup: CDR1 MGHRA, CDR2 YSYEKL. Between the trimmed V and J ends, which lost 0 bases and 6 bases, there was a span of 12 bases. The CDR3 consists of 15 residues. CDR3 bases: TGCGCCAGCAGCCAAGAAGGGAGGGGATCTCAGCCCCAGCATTTT. It encodes CASSQEGRGSQPQHF.